One and the same sample provided the 3 T cell receptor beta chains below, sequenced in a study of Graves' ophthalmopathy and Graves' hyperthyroidism (dated by TCRdb to between 2018 and 2020). The sequencer was an Illumina HiSeq 2000. For repertoire sequencing, TCR beta CDR3 regions were amplified from RNA transcripts. A first-round RT-PCR used HTBI primers with the Qiagen OneStep RT-PCR kit, followed by a second-round multiplex PCR, size selection and purification. The public reads were run again by TCRdb, first through fastp at Q25 and then through MiXCR, and only productive beta chains were kept. Entries that share a CDR3 protein sequence are merged under the most common genes and DNA. The sample profile shows roughly 220,000 distinct CDR3 sequences; 45% to 55% of them were found once. Roughly 45% of the sample is in the top ten clones. The sequenced sample consisted of peripheral blood. The source is an adult man with Graves' ophthalmopathy.

This clonotype was detected only a few times. The DNA of the CDR3 is TGTGCCAGCACCAAGGGGGACAGGCCCCAGGCCAATCAGCCCCAGCATTTT. Translation: CASTKGDRPQANQPQHF. The chain recombines TRBV9 with TRBJ1-5; 8 nucleotides match TRBD1. In germline, CDR1 is SGDLS, CDR2 YYNGEE. J was trimmed by 3 bases and V by 6 bases; bases with no gene match: 14. This CDR3 has 17 amino acids.

The V call is TRBV28, the J call TRBJ1-1; no definite D call. The length of the CDR3 is 11 residues. Germline CDR1 and CDR2: MDHEN and SYDVKM. Trimming took 3 bases from V and 10 from J, leaving 9 bases between them. CDR3 nucleotide sequence: TGTGCCAGCAGTTTCAACTCGGGAGCTTTCTTT. Its protein is CASSFNSGAFF.

This clonotype came up a few times. V gene TRBV7-9 combines with J gene TRBJ2-5; D unresolved. V was clipped by 2 bases and J by 1 base, with 5 bases between them. This CDR3 contains 13 residues. Per the germline V gene, CDR1 is SEHNR and CDR2 is FQNEAQ (reference sequence). Here the CDR3 DNA reads TGTGCCAGCAGCTTATGGGGCCAAGAGACCCAGTACTTC. It is translated as CASSLWGQETQYF.